The clone carrying this T cell receptor (beta chain) was seen repeatedly, ten times or more. The sample originates from a study of early T cells in non-severe SARS-CoV-2 infection. From the 5' RACE reads, TCRdb called clonotypes with MiXCR, one entry per CDR3 protein. The profile shows about 43,000 distinct CDR3 sequences, approximately 10% of them singletons. The CDR3 is made up of 12 amino acids. Germline loops: CDR1 KGHSH, CDR2 LQKENI. Trimming removed 3 bases from V and 3 bases from J, with 5 bases in between. The V gene is TRBV18, the J gene TRBJ1-2; D not certain. Specimen: whole blood. This clonotype originated in an adult who was a healthcare worker with PCR-confirmed SARS-CoV-2 infection or an uninfected control (not recorded which). CDR3 bases: TGTGCCAGCTCACCCCCAGACTATGGCTACACCTTC. Residues: CASSPPDYGYTF.